Following are 29 T cell receptor beta chains from one sample sequenced in a study of OX40 agonist ivuxolimab in advanced cancers. Libraries were constructed by the immunoSEQ multiplex PCR assay. The table was pulled from immuneACCESS by TCRdb, which kept in-frame rearrangements only. Such tables lose some clones; where checked, under half of the loss comes from unresolved V genes, and the rest has no known cause. The sample contains 70,000 to 75,000 clones, 84% of them found a single time. The ten biggest clones cover 1.1% of the sample. The sample consisted of CD4+ or CD8+ T cells sorted from blood, taken in a trial of the OX40 agonist ivuxolimab. These receptor sequences come from an adult with an advanced solid tumor such as melanoma, head and neck, liver or kidney cancer.

The chain combines TRBV7-9 with TRBJ1-2, with unresolved D. This CDR3 is built from 16 residues. Germline CDR1 SEHNR, CDR2 FQNEAQ (reference sequence). V gave up 0 bases and J gave up 6 bases, with 17 bases separating them. DNA of the CDR3: TGTGCCAGCAGCTTAGCCGCTGGGGTAGTCGGCCATGGCTACACCTTC. Its translation is CASSLAAGVVGHGYTF.

This chain links TRBV5-6 with TRBJ1-4; no definite D call. The germline V gene has CDR1 SGHDT and CDR2 YYEEEE. CDR3 length: 16 amino acids. V lost 2 bases, J lost 4 bases, and 15 bases lay in between. CDR3 loop: CASSLFGAEINEKLFF. CDR3 DNA sequence: TGTGCCAGCAGCTTATTTGGTGCCGAAATTAATGAAAAACTGTTTTTT.

The chain carries TRBV28 and TRBJ2-7; 11 nucleotides line up with TRBD1. This CDR3 contains 13 residues. Germline assignment: CDR1 MDHEN and CDR2 SYDVKM. Trimming removed 6 bases from V and 6 bases from J; junction bases left unmatched: 4. CDR3 in DNA: TGTGCCAGCAGGGGGACAGGGGGTGGCGAGCAGTACTTC. Translating gives CASRGTGGGEQYF.

This clone was seen more than once but under ten times. The rearrangement uses TRBV7-2 and TRBJ2-2; TRBD2 matches at 8 bases. The CDR3 is 17 amino acids. The trim removed 3 bases at V and 4 bases at J, leaving 10 bases unmatched. Germline V gene data show CDR1 as SGHTA and CDR2 as FQGNSA. The CDR3 is CASSFLGSGILTGELFF. The CDR3 nucleotides are TGTGCCAGCAGCTTCTTGGGTAGCGGGATACTCACCGGGGAGCTGTTTTTT.

The V gene is TRBV28, the J gene TRBJ1-1; D unresolved. Germline CDR1 and CDR2: MDHEN and SYDVKM. V lost 7 bases and J lost 0, with 12 bases in between. This CDR3 spans 14 amino acids. CDR3 bases: TGTGCCAGCACTCATGGCAGTTTGAACACTGAAGCTTTCTTT. This sequence encodes CASTHGSLNTEAFF.

This chain links TRBV5-1 with TRBJ1-1; D remains unclear. This CDR3 spans 13 amino acids. The ends were cut back, 4 bases at V and 2 bases at J, with 9 bases in the middle. The germline CDR1 and CDR2 sequences are SGHRS and YFSETQ. CDR3 region: CASSAQGNTEAFF. The DNA for the CDR3 is TGCGCCAGCAGCGCCCAAGGCAACACTGAAGCTTTCTTT.

This clone was observed once. A junction end diverges from the germline sequence, so it may reflect a read error. V and J are TRBV7-9 and TRBJ1-2; D possibly corresponds to TRBD1 (6 bases). The germline V gene encodes CDR1 SEHNR and CDR2 FQNEAQ (reference sequence). The CDR3 loop spans 12 amino acids. The CDR3 reads CASSQDTGQPLF. CDR3 DNA: TGTGCCAGCAGCCAAGACACAGGACAGCCACTCTTC.

For the CDR3, the DNA is TGTGCCAGCAGCACACCCGACAGGGGGGTGACCCAGTACTTC. It is translated as CASSTPDRGVTQYF. V gene TRBV11-3 combines with J gene TRBJ2-5; the match to TRBD1 covers 9 bases. The V segment lost 5 bases and the J segment 7 bases; nucleotides outside the gene matches: 8. Germline assignment: CDR1 SGHNT and CDR2 YENEEA. This CDR3 has 14 amino acids.

The genes are TRBV18 and TRBJ2-4; no clear D gene. In germline, CDR1 is KGHSH, CDR2 LQKENI. V was cut by 2 bases and J by 0 bases, with 20 bases left in between. The CDR3 consists of 19 residues. This CDR3 reads CASSPNMGSSMIAKNIQYF. In nucleotides, the CDR3 is TGTGCCAGCTCACCAAATATGGGGTCTTCGATGATAGCCAAAAACATTCAGTACTTC. The complete variable domain, with remaining parts taken from reference TRBV18 and TRBJ2-4, reads NAGVMQNPRHLVRRRGQEARLRCSPMKGHSHVYWYRQLPEEGLKFMVYLQKENIIDESGMPKERFSAEFPKEGPSILRIQQVVRGDSAAYFCASSPNMGSSMIAKNIQYFGAGTRLSVL.

Remarks on this clone: A junction end diverges from the germline sequence, so it may reflect a read error. The chain couples TRBV19 to TRBJ2-1; 8 bases are shared with TRBD2. This CDR3 is 17 amino acids long. Germline V lookup: CDR1 LNHDA, CDR2 SQIVND (reference sequence). The DNA of the CDR3 is TGTGCGAGTAAATCAAGAGGGACTAGAAGACTCTACAATGAGCAGTTCTTC. Its translation is CASKSRGTRRLYNEQFF.

CDR3 nucleotides: TGTGCCACTTATCTGGCGGGATCGGGAGATACGCAGTATTTT. Translation gives CATYLAGSGDTQYF. The chain uses TRBV2 and TRBJ2-3; the D gene is possibly TRBD2 (6 bases). Trimming shortened V by 10 bases and J by 5 bases, and 19 bases separated the two germline ends. CDR1 is SNHLY and CDR2 is FYNNEI in the germline V gene. The CDR3 contains 14 residues.

V is TRBV10-1 and J is TRBJ2-1, with 8 bases that match TRBD2. The CDR3 consists of 16 residues. Trimming at V came to 2 bases and at J to 4 bases, leaving 7 bases not matched to a gene. Germline V gene data show CDR1 as WNHNN and CDR2 as SYGVQD (reference sequence). CDR3 nucleotide sequence: TGCGCCAGCAGTGAGATAGCGGGGAGCCTGTACAATGAGCAGTTCTTC. It specifies CASSEIAGSLYNEQFF.

The chain couples TRBV18 to TRBJ1-2, with 8 bases that match TRBD1. Trimming at V came to 0 bases and at J to 9 bases, leaving 18 bases not matched to a gene. Germline V gives CDR1 KGHSH, CDR2 LQKENI. The CDR3 contains 18 residues. Here the CDR3 DNA reads TGTGCCAGCTCACCACCGCGATCAGGGGGCTGGAGAACGGCTAGCTACACCTTC. This encodes CASSPPRSGGWRTASYTF.

The V call is TRBV7-3, the J call TRBJ1-1; possible D gene TRBD1, 5 bases. The CDR3 is 15 residues long. The V end was cut by 2 bases, the J end by 0 bases, with 10 bases between. In germline, CDR1 is SGHTA, CDR2 FQGTGA. CDR3 DNA sequence: TGTGCCAGCAGCTTATCGGGGGGGATGAACACTGAAGCTTTCTTT. It is translated as CASSLSGGMNTEAFF.

The table lists this clone with a count of one. The chain uses TRBV10-3 and TRBJ2-7; TRBD2 aligns across 11 bases. The CDR3 runs 15 residues. Germline CDR1 ENHRY, CDR2 SYGVKD. Trimming cost V 6 bases and J 0 bases; bases outside gene matches: 4. The DNA of the CDR3 is TGTGCCATCAGCCGAACTAGCGGGAGCTCCTACGAGCAGTACTTC. Residues: CAISRTSGSSYEQYF.

This clone was seen a handful of times. The chain uses TRBV2 and TRBJ1-1; TRBD1 agrees at 8 bases. Germline V gene sequence: CDR1 SNHLY, CDR2 FYNNEI. The junction had 4 bases not matched to a gene; V was cut back by 6 bases and J by 4 bases. The CDR3 sequence is 13 residues long. The CDR3 region is CASRATGGTEAFF. The CDR3 DNA is TGTGCCAGCAGAGCCACAGGGGGCACTGAAGCTTTCTTT.

V and J are TRBV6-5 and TRBJ1-2; D is uncertain. Germline V gene lookup returns CDR1 MNHEY and CDR2 SVGAGI. The CDR3 is 14 amino acids. V lost 7 bases, J lost 4 bases, and 16 bases lay in between. In DNA, the CDR3 is TGTGCCAGCACCGCCGGTTGGGGAGGCTATGGCTACACCTTC. Its protein product is CASTAGWGGYGYTF.

This CDR3 is CASSYSGYTGELFF. The DNA of the CDR3 is TGTGCCAGCAGTTACTCGGGATACACCGGGGAGCTGTTTTTT. V gene TRBV6-5 combines with J gene TRBJ2-2; D ambiguous. Germline V gene data show CDR1 as MNHEY and CDR2 as SVGAGI. The CDR3 sequence is 14 residues long. V dropped 0 bases and J dropped 3 bases, with 5 bases sitting between them.

DNA for the CDR3: TGTGCCAGCAGCATACTAGCGGGGGGGGGCACAGATACGCAGTATTTT. Translated, it gives CASSILAGGGTDTQYF. The chain links TRBV11-2 to TRBJ2-3; 13 positions agree with TRBD2. Per the germline V gene, CDR1 is SGHAT and CDR2 is FQNNGV. The CDR3 consists of 16 residues. V lost 5 bases, J lost 1 base, and 3 bases stayed unmatched. The full variable domain, its missing parts supplied by reference TRBV11-2 and TRBJ2-3, is EAGVAQSPRYKIIEKRQSVAFWCNPISGHATLYWYQQILGQGPKLLIQFQNNGVVDDSQLPKDRFSAERLKGVDSTLKIQPAKLEDSAVYLCASSILAGGGTDTQYFGPGTRLTVL.

This sequence joins TRBV7-2 and TRBJ1-3; D remains ambiguous. The germline V and J ends were trimmed by 5 bases and 1 base, with 6 bases remaining between them. The CDR3 extends over 13 amino acids. Germline CDR1 is SGHTA and CDR2 is FQGNSA. Here the CDR3 reads CASSPSSGNTIYF. As DNA, the CDR3 is TGTGCCAGCAGCCCGAGTTCTGGAAACACCATATATTTT.

The V call is TRBV19, the J call TRBJ1-5; D gene uncertain. Per germline, CDR1 LNHDA and CDR2 SQIVND (reference sequence). V was pared by 8 bases and J by 4 bases, with 21 bases between. The CDR3 spans 16 residues. The CDR3 loop reads CASSSMKLSLNQPQHF. The DNA of the CDR3 is TGTGCCAGTTCATCAATGAAGTTGAGCTTGAATCAGCCCCAGCATTTT.

The CDR3 DNA reads as TGTGCCAGCAGTTCACGTAATACACCGACTAGCGGGGTACTCGGGGAGCTGTTTTTT. Translated, it gives CASSSRNTPTSGVLGELFF. The rearrangement joins TRBV27 to TRBJ2-2; TRBD2 matches at 11 bases. V lost 4 bases to trimming and J lost 7 bases; unmatched junction nucleotides: 17. Germline V gives CDR1 MNHEY, CDR2 SMNVEV (reference sequence). The CDR3 length is 19 residues.

This rearrangement joins TRBV20-1 to TRBJ1-4; no definite D call. Germline V gives CDR1 DFQATT, CDR2 SNEGSKA (reference sequence). The CDR3 loop spans 11 amino acids. The V and J ends lost 4 bases and 4 bases respectively, with 4 bases between them. CDR3 region: CSANFNEKLFF. CDR3 DNA sequence: TGCAGTGCTAACTTTAATGAAAAACTGTTTTTT.

This clone was detected a few times. The chain employs TRBV7-6 and TRBJ2-1; maybe TRBD2 (7 bases). Between the trimmed V and J ends, which lost 0 bases and 4 bases, there was a span of 10 bases. The CDR3 is 15 amino acids. CDR1 SGHVS and CDR2 FNYEAQ come from the germline V gene. CDR3 amino acids: CASSLAGGRYNEQFF. The DNA for the CDR3 is TGTGCCAGCAGCTTAGCGGGGGGGCGGTACAATGAGCAGTTCTTC.

This clone was counted between two and nine times. The genes are TRBV5-4 and TRBJ2-7; no reliable D call. This CDR3 has 14 amino acids. Germline CDR1 is SGHNT and CDR2 is YYREEE (reference sequence). Trimming left V 6 bases short and J 0 bases short, with 13 bases between. The CDR3 reads CASKKEHISYEQYF. For the CDR3, the DNA is TGTGCCAGCAAGAAGGAGCACATCTCCTACGAGCAGTACTTC.

The rearrangement joins TRBV7-9 to TRBJ2-1; D perhaps matches TRBD2 (5 bases). Between the trimmed V and J ends, which lost 1 base and 9 bases, there was a span of 10 bases. In germline, CDR1 is SEHNR, CDR2 FQNEAQ (reference sequence). CDR3 length: 13 amino acids. CDR3 in DNA: TGTGCCAGCAGCTTAGGGTCGGGGAGTGAGCAGTTCTTC. Protein product: CASSLGSGSEQFF. Variable domain in full (rest from reference TRBV7-9 and TRBJ2-1): DTGVSQNPRHKITKRGQNVTFRCDPISEHNRLYWYRQTLGQGPEFLTYFQNEAQLEKSRLLSDRFSAERPKGSFSTLEIQRTEQGDSAMYLCASSLGSGSEQFFGPGTRLTVL.

J is TRBJ1-3 and V is TRBV5-1; D ambiguous. Trimming shortened V by 0 bases and J by 6 bases, and 7 bases separated the two germline ends. This CDR3 is 13 amino acids long. The germline gives CDR1 SGHRS, CDR2 YFSETQ. CDR3 amino acids: CASSLEGPNTIYF. The CDR3 nucleotides read TGCGCCAGCAGCTTGGAAGGTCCAAACACCATATATTTT.

The CDR3, as DNA: TGTGCCAGTCGAGGACTAGCCCACTCCTACAATGAGCAGTTCTTC. The encoded protein is CASRGLAHSYNEQFF. This sequence joins TRBV19 and TRBJ2-1; 8 positions agree with TRBD2. The germline V gene has CDR1 LNHDA and CDR2 SQIVND (reference sequence). Trimming at V came to 8 bases and at J to 0 bases, leaving 6 bases not matched to a gene. The CDR3 is made up of 15 amino acids.

The V call is TRBV6-5, the J call TRBJ1-1; D call uncertain. Germline-derived CDR1 and CDR2 are MNHEY and SVGAGI. The CDR3 is made up of 14 amino acids. V was cut by 8 bases and J by 4 bases, with 17 bases left in between. As DNA, the CDR3 is TGTGCCAGCGCGATGGGTACCTGGGGCACTGAAGCTTTCTTT. Protein: CASAMGTWGTEAFF.